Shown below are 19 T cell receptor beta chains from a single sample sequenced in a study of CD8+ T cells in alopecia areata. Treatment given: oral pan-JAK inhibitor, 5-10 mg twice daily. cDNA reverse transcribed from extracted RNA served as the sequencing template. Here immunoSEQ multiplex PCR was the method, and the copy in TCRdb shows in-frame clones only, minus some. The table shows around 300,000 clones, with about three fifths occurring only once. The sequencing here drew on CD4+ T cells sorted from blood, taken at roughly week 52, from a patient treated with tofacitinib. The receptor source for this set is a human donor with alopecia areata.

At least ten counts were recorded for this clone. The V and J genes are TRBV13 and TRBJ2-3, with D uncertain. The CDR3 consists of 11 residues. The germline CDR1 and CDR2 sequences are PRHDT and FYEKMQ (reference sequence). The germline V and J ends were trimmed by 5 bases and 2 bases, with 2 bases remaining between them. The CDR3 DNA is TGTGCCAGCAGCGCCACAGATACGCAGTATTTT. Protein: CASSATDTQYF.

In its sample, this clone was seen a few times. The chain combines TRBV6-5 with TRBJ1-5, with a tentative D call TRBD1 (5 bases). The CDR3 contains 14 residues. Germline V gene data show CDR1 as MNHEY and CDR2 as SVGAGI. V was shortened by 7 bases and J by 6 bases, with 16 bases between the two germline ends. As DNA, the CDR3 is TGTGCCAGCACCGAGAGAATAGGGGTTCAGCCCCAGCATTTT. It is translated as CASTERIGVQPQHF.

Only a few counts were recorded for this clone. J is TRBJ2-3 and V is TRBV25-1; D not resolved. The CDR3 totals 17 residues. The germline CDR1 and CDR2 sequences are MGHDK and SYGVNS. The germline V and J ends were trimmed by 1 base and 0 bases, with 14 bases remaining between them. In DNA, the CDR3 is TGTGCCAGCAGTGAATCCCGTGCTGGTTCTAGCACAGATACGCAGTATTTT. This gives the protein CASSESRAGSSTDTQYF.

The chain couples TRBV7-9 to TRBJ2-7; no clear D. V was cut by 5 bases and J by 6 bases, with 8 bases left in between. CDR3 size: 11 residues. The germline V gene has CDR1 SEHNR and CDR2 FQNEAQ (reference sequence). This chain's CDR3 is CASSLISEQYF. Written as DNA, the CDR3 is TGTGCCAGCAGCCTCATAAGCGAGCAGTACTTC. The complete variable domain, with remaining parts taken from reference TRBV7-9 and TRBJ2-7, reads DTGVSQNPRHKITKRGQNVTFRCDPISEHNRLYWYRQTLGQGPEFLTYFQNEAQLEKSRLLSDRFSAERPKGSFSTLEIQRTEQGDSAMYLCASSLISEQYFGPGTRLTVT.

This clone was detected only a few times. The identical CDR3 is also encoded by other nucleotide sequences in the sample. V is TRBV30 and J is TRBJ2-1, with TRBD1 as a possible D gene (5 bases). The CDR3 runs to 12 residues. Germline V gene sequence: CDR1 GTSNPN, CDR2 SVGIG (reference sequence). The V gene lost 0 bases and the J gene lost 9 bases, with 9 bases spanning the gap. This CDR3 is CAWSVRGSEQFF. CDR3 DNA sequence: TGTGCCTGGAGTGTAAGGGGTAGTGAGCAGTTCTTC.

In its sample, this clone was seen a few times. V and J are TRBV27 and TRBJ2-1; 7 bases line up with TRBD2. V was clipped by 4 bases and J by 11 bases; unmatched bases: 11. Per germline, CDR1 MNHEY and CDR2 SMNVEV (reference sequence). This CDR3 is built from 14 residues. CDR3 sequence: CASSYPWDGGKQFF. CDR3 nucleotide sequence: TGTGCCAGCAGTTACCCCTGGGACGGGGGGAAGCAGTTCTTC.

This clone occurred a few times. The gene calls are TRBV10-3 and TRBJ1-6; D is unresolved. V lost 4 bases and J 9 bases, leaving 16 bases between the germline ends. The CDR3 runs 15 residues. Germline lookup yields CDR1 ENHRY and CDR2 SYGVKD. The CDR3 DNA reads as TGTGCCATCAGTGCTTCCTCAGGAGGGATTTCACCCCTCCACTTT. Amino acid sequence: CAISASSGGISPLHF.

This chain's CDR3 is CASSLLGSNQPQHF. CDR3 nucleotide sequence: TGTGCCAGCAGCCTATTGGGTAGCAATCAGCCCCAGCATTTT. The V and J genes are TRBV27 and TRBJ1-5; D remains ambiguous. The CDR3 is made up of 14 amino acids. Germline assignment: CDR1 MNHEY and CDR2 SMNVEV (reference sequence). The germline V and J ends were trimmed by 6 bases and 0 bases, with 9 bases remaining between them.

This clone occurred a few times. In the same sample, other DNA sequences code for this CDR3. DNA of the CDR3: TGCAGCGTTGAAGATCTGGATACGCAGTATTTT. This translates into CSVEDLDTQYF. The chain uses TRBV29-1 and TRBJ2-3; D gene ambiguous. This CDR3 region has 11 residues. Germline lookup yields CDR1 SQVTM and CDR2 ANQGSEA. V lost 0 bases and J lost 6, with 4 bases in between.

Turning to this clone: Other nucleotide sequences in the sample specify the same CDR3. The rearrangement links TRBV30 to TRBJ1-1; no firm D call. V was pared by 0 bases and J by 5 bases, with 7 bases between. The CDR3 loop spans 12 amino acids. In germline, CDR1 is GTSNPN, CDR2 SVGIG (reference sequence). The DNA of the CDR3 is TGTGCCTGGAGTGTACCGAGGACTGAAGCTTTCTTT. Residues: CAWSVPRTEAFF.

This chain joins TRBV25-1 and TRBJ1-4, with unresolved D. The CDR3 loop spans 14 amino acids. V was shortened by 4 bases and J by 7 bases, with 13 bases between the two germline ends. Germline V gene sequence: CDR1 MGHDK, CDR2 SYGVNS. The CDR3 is CASSGRGFGEKLFF. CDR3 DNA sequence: TGTGCCAGCAGTGGACGAGGGTTCGGTGAAAAACTGTTTTTT.

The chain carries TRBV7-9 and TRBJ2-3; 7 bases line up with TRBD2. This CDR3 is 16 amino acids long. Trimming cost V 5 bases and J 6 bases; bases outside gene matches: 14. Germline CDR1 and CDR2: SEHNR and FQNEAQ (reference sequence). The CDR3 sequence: CASSPRTSDSWDTQYF. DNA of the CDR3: TGTGCCAGCAGCCCCCGAACTAGCGACAGCTGGGATACGCAGTATTTT. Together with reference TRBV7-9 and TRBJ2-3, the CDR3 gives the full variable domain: DTGVSQNPRHKITKRGQNVTFRCDPISEHNRLYWYRQTLGQGPEFLTYFQNEAQLEKSRLLSDRFSAERPKGSFSTLEIQRTEQGDSAMYLCASSPRTSDSWDTQYFGPGTRLTVL.

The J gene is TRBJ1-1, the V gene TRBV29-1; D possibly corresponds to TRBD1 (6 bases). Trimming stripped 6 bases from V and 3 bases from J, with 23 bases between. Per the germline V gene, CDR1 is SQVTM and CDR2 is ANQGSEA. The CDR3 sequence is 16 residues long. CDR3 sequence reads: CSVFLMGAGGDTEAFF. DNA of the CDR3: TGCAGCGTCTTTCTTATGGGGGCTGGGGGTGACACTGAAGCTTTCTTT.

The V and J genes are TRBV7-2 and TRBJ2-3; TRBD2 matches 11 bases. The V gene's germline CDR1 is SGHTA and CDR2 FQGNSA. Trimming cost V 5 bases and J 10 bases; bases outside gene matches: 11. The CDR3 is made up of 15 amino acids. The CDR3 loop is CASSQFIAGGPSQYF. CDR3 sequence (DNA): TGTGCCAGCAGCCAATTCATAGCGGGGGGGCCATCGCAGTATTTT.

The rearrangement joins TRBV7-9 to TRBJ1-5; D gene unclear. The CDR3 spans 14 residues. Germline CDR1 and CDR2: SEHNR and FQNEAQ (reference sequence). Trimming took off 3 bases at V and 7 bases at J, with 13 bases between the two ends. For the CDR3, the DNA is TGTGCCAGCAGCTTCCCAGGCCTCGGCCAGCCCCAGCATTTT. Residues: CASSFPGLGQPQHF.

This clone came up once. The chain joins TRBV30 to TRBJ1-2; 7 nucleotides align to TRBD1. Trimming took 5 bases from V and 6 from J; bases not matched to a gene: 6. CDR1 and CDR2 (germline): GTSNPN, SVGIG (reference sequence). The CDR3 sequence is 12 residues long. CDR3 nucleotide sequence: TGTGCCTGGGGGGACACAGGGGATGGCTACACCTTC. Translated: CAWGDTGDGYTF.

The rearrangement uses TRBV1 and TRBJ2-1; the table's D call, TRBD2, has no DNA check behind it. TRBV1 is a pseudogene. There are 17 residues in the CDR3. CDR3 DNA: TGCACCAGCAGCCAGACTAGACTAGCGGGGGCGAATAATGAGCAGTTCTTC. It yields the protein CTSSQTRLAGANNEQFF.

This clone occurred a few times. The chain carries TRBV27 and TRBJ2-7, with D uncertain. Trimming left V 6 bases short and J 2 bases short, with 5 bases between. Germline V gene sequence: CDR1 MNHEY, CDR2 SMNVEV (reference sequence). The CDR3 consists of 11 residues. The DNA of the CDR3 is TGTGCCAGCAGCCCTACCTACGAGCAGTACTTC. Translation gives CASSPTYEQYF.

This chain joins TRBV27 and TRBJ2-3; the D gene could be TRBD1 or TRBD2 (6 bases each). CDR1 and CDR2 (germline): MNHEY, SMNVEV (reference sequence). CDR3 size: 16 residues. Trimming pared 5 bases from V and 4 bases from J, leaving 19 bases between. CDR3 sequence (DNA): TGTGCCAGCAGTAGGAGCTTCGGGGGCGGCCCAGATACGCAGTATTTT. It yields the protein CASSRSFGGGPDTQYF.